The 10 T cell receptor beta chains below were found in one sample sequenced in a study of CD8+ T cells in alopecia areata. RNA, once extracted, was reverse transcribed into cDNA for use as the sequencing template. Method: immunoSEQ multiplex PCR; TCRdb's copy keeps in-frame clones and lacks some. The profile shows more than 200,000 clones, less than 80% of them singletons. Specimen: CD4+ T cells sorted from blood, collected at week 0. The receptor source for this set is a human donor with alopecia areata.

The chain joins TRBV5-1 to TRBJ2-2; D remains ambiguous. Germline V lookup: CDR1 SGHRS, CDR2 YFSETQ. With 2 bases removed from V and 4 bases from J, the gap between germline ends came to 3 bases. The CDR3 length is 12 residues. CDR3 amino acids: CASSFGTGELFF. In nucleotides, the CDR3 is TGCGCCAGCAGCTTTGGCACCGGGGAGCTGTTTTTT.

This clone has at least ten counts. This chain uses TRBV7-9 with TRBJ1-2; TRBD1 matches at 8 bases. CDR3 length: 14 amino acids. Germline V gives CDR1 SEHNR, CDR2 FQNEAQ (reference sequence). V was pared by 5 bases and J by 4 bases, with 6 bases of the junction left unmatched. The CDR3 is CASSTRTGRYGYTF. The CDR3 DNA follows: TGTGCCAGCAGCACGAGGACAGGGCGCTATGGCTACACCTTC.

The J gene is TRBJ2-3, the V gene TRBV10-3; TRBD2 aligns across 9 bases. The CDR3 is 14 amino acids. Germline CDR1 is ENHRY and CDR2 is SYGVKD. V lost 6 bases and J lost 6; bases outside the gene matches: 7. The CDR3 DNA reads TGTGCCATCAGGGGGGGACTAGCCGCGGATACGCAGTATTTT. This gives the protein CAIRGGLAADTQYF.

In this sample, this clone turned up a few times. The rearrangement links TRBV15 to TRBJ1-1; D possibly corresponds to TRBD1 (6 bases). Germline V gene sequence: CDR1 LNHNV, CDR2 YYDKDF (reference sequence). This CDR3 spans 15 amino acids. V was trimmed by 6 bases and J by 2 bases, leaving 16 bases between them. The CDR3 DNA is TGTGCCACCAGATTGGGACAACTACAAAACACTGAAGCTTTCTTT. It codes for CATRLGQLQNTEAFF.

J is TRBJ2-7 and V is TRBV10-3; possibly TRBD1 for D (5 bases). Germline CDR1 ENHRY, CDR2 SYGVKD. This CDR3 contains 17 residues. V was pared by 4 bases and J by 3 bases, with 22 bases between. The CDR3: CAISGHRDSSSFYEQYF. The CDR3 nucleotides read TGTGCCATCAGTGGGCACCGCGACAGTTCCTCCTTCTACGAGCAGTACTTC.

The V call is TRBV19, the J call TRBJ1-5, with D hard to call. Trimming removed 6 bases from V and 4 bases from J, with 7 bases in between. CDR3 length: 12 residues. CDR1 is LNHDA, CDR2 SQIVND, per germline (reference sequence). Here the CDR3 DNA reads TGTGCCAGTAGGGCCGCGAATCAGCCCCAGCATTTT. It codes for CASRAANQPQHF.

The gene calls are TRBV6-5 and TRBJ2-5, with a possible D match to TRBD1 (5 bases). Between the trimmed V and J ends, which lost 5 bases and 5 bases, there was a span of 15 bases. Germline-derived CDR1 and CDR2 are MNHEY and SVGAGI. This CDR3 region has 14 residues. This CDR3 is CASSQPGISETQYF. DNA for the CDR3: TGTGCCAGCAGTCAACCAGGGATTTCCGAGACCCAGTACTTC.

This clone turned up a few times. The chain carries TRBV9 and TRBJ1-5; possible D gene TRBD1, 6 bases. The CDR3 contains 15 residues. The germline gives CDR1 SGDLS, CDR2 YYNGEE. The V and J ends lost 3 bases and 1 base respectively, with 11 bases between them. The DNA for the CDR3 is TGTGCCAGCAGCGCTACAGGGCGAAGCAATCAGCCCCAGCATTTT. Amino acid sequence: CASSATGRSNQPQHF.

The chain joins TRBV5-1 to TRBJ1-1; possible D gene TRBD1, 5 bases. The V and J ends lost 3 bases and 1 base respectively, with 10 bases between them. The germline CDR1 and CDR2 sequences are SGHRS and YFSETQ. The CDR3 totals 14 residues. DNA of the CDR3: TGCGCCAGCAGCTCCTCTACAGGGAACACTGAAGCTTTCTTT. Protein product: CASSSSTGNTEAFF. Full variable domain (outside the CDR3, taken from reference TRBV5-1 and TRBJ1-1): KAGVTQTPRYLIKTRGQQVTLSCSPISGHRSVSWYQQTPGQGLQFLFEYFSETQRNKGNFPGRFSGRQFSNSRSEMNVSTLELGDSALYLCASSSSTGNTEAFFGQGTRLTVV.

The genes are TRBV29-1 and TRBJ2-5, with D possibly being TRBD1 or TRBD2 (5 bases each). V was pared by 5 bases and J by 5 bases, with 15 bases between. Germline V lookup: CDR1 SQVTM, CDR2 ANQGSEA. There are 13 residues in the CDR3. The CDR3 here is CSVLGTARETQYF. CDR3 DNA sequence: TGCAGCGTTCTAGGGACGGCACGCGAGACCCAGTACTTC.